This is a list of T cell receptor beta chains from one sample in a study of early T cells in non-severe SARS-CoV-2 infection. TCRdb reanalysed the 5' RACE reads using MiXCR and keeps one entry per CDR3 protein. The repertoire holds around 77,000 distinct CDR3 sequences, about 14% seen once, with 3% to 4.5% in the top ten. Sequences were derived from whole blood, sampled at baseline. Receptor source: an adult who was a healthcare worker with PCR-confirmed SARS-CoV-2 infection or an uninfected control (not recorded which). CDR3s include the opening cysteine and the closing phenylalanine or tryptophan. A D gene is named only where the DNA matches it firmly. Only some rows state a clone size, as once, few, many or a class for expanded clones.

>few|TRBJ2-7|TRBV6-6|TRBD2
TGTGCCAGCTCCGGGTGGGAGGGAGGCCCCTACGAGCAGTACTTC
CASSGWEGGPYEQYF
>many|TRBJ1-2|TRBV7-9|TRBD1
TGTGCCAGCAGCTCTGAGACAGGGGGCTACACCTTC
CASSSETGGYTF
>few|TRBJ2-1|TRBV7-8|TRBD2
TGTGCCAGCAGCAGGGGGGCGGGAGGGCCTCTCTACAATGAGCAGTTCTTC
CASSRGAGGPLYNEQFF
>few|TRBJ1-1|TRBV6-5|.
TGTGCCAGCAGTTACTCGATGAGAGGGCTTAACACTGAAGCTTTCTTT
CASSYSMRGLNTEAFF
>.|TRBJ2-1|TRBV18|TRBD1
TGTGCCAGCTCGTACAGGGGGCTGTCCTACAATGAGCAGTTCTTC
CASSYRGLSYNEQFF
>.|TRBJ2-2|TRBV20-1|.
TGCAGTGTCTTCCGATCCGTGGGGGGCGGGGAGCTGTTTTTT
CSVFRSVGGGELFF
>few|TRBJ2-3|TRBV7-9|.
TGTGCCAGCATGGCGGCTAGCCAAGACACAGATACGCAGTATTTT
CASMAASQDTDTQYF
>many|TRBJ1-1|TRBV4-2|.
TGTGCCAGCAGCCAAGACGCCCAGGGTCTCCGTAACACTGAAGCTTTCTTT
CASSQDAQGLRNTEAFF
>.|TRBJ2-3|TRBV7-2|.
TGTGCCAGCAGCTCCCCCGAAACAGATACGCAGTATTTT
CASSSPETDTQYF
>.|TRBJ2-1|TRBV12-3/TRBV12-4|TRBD2
TGTGCCAGCAGCAAGACTAGCGGGAGGGCGACGTACAATGAGCAGTTCTTC
CASSKTSGRATYNEQFF
>few|TRBJ2-1|TRBV2|.
TGTGCCAGCAGTGGCCAGGGCTACAATGAGCAGTTCTTC
CASSGQGYNEQFF
>few|TRBJ2-2|TRBV6-5|TRBD2
TGTGCCAGCAGTTACCTGACTAGCGGGAGGGCCAAGAACACCGGGGAGCTGTTTTTT
CASSYLTSGRAKNTGELFF
>.|TRBJ2-7|TRBV29-1|TRBD2
TGCAGCGTTGAAGACCCACTCGGGACTAGCGGGACTTACGAGCAGTACTTC
CSVEDPLGTSGTYEQYF
>.|TRBJ2-4|TRBV18|.
TGTGCCAGCTCACCAGAGACGGGACGTAGAAACATTCAGTACTTC
CASSPETGRRNIQYF
>.|TRBJ2-7|TRBV5-5|TRBD1
TGTGCCAGCAGCCAACCCGGGACAGCCTATGAGCAGTACTTC
CASSQPGTAYEQYF
>few|TRBJ2-2|TRBV9|TRBD1
TGTGCCAGCACCCCGACAGGGTTCACCGGGGAGCTGTTTTTT
CASTPTGFTGELFF
>few|TRBJ1-2|TRBV24-1|TRBD1
TGTGCCACCAGTGGGACAGGGAATGATGGCTACACCTTC
CATSGTGNDGYTF
>.|TRBJ2-1|TRBV5-1|TRBD2
TGCGCCAGCAGGATTGGACTAGCGGGTAACTACAATGAGCAGTTCTTC
CASRIGLAGNYNEQFF
>.|TRBJ2-4|TRBV18|TRBD2
TGTGCCAGCTCACCTACTAGCGGGGACAAAAACATTCAGTACTTC
CASSPTSGDKNIQYF
>many|TRBJ2-7|TRBV7-2|.
TGTGCCAGCAGCTTATTCGGCCAGGCCTTGCACGAGCAGTACTTC
CASSLFGQALHEQYF
>.|TRBJ2-7|TRBV12-3/TRBV12-4|.
TGTGCCAGCAGTGATCACGGGACGGTTACGAGGCAGTACTTC
CASSDHGTVTRQYF
>many|TRBJ2-5|TRBV24-1|.
TGTGCCACCGCGGGGACAGTCCAAGAGACCCAGTACTTC
CATAGTVQETQYF
>many|TRBJ2-1|TRBV7-7|TRBD2
TGTGCCAGCAGCCCGACCGCTAGCGGGAGTTCTGAGCAGTTCTTC
CASSPTASGSSEQFF
>.|TRBJ2-7|TRBV7-6|TRBD1
TGTGCCAGCAGCTCCCGGAGAGGGGGCAACTACGAGCAGTACTTC
CASSSRRGGNYEQYF
>few|TRBJ2-7|TRBV28|.
TGTGCCAGCAGTGGCCCTTCCTCCTACGAGCAGTACTTC
CASSGPSSYEQYF
>few|TRBJ2-3|TRBV7-2|TRBD2
TGTGCCAGCAGCTTGCAAAGCGGGAGGGCCACTTATACGCAGTATTTT
CASSLQSGRATYTQYF
>few|TRBJ2-7|TRBV28|TRBD1
TGTGCCAGCAGTGAGGACAGGAGGGAGCAGTACTTC
CASSEDRREQYF
>few|TRBJ2-5|TRBV18|TRBD2
TGTGCCAGCTCACCGTTAGCGGGGACGCAAGAGACCCAGTACTTC
CASSPLAGTQETQYF
>.|TRBJ1-1|TRBV20-1|.
TGCAGTGCTAGAGATCAGGAGAGCACTGAAGCTTTCTTT
CSARDQESTEAFF
>many|TRBJ2-7|TRBV12-3/TRBV12-4|TRBD2
TGTGCCAGCAGAACACAACTAGCGTCCGAGCAGTACTTC
CASRTQLASEQYF
>.|TRBJ2-7|TRBV18|.
TGTGCCAGCTCCACAACAGGGAACGGGTACGAGCAGTACTTC
CASSTTGNGYEQYF
>few|TRBJ1-4|TRBV9|TRBD1
TGTGCCAGCAGCGAGGGACAGGGGACTACTAATGAAAAACTGTTTTTT
CASSEGQGTTNEKLFF
>many|TRBJ2-1|TRBV28|TRBD2
TGTGCCAGCCTAGCGGGATTGACCTACAATGAGCAGTTCTTC
CASLAGLTYNEQFF
>few|TRBJ2-1|TRBV3-1|.
TGTGCCAGCAGCCAAGGGAGGGTCGGGGAGCAGTTCTTC
CASSQGRVGEQFF
>.|TRBJ1-3|TRBV20-1|.
TGCAGTGCGAGGGAAGGAAACACCATATATTTT
CSAREGNTIYF
>many|TRBJ2-1|TRBV20-1|.
TGCAGTGCTAACCCCCGGCCCGATATCCGTGAGCAGTTCTTC
CSANPRPDIREQFF
>.|TRBJ2-1|TRBV20-1|TRBD2
TGCAGTGCTAGCAGGACTAGCGGGAGTGCTGAGCAGTTCTTC
CSASRTSGSAEQFF
>few|TRBJ2-7|TRBV20-1|.
TGCAGTGCTAGAATCGACAGTAATCGGCTCGAGCAGTACTTC
CSARIDSNRLEQYF
>.|TRBJ2-7|TRBV20-1|TRBD1
TGCAGTGCTGGATTCCGGGACAGGGGGGCCTACGAGCAGTACTTC
CSAGFRDRGAYEQYF
>.|TRBJ2-1|TRBV7-9|TRBD2
TGTGCCAGCAGCTTAACTGGACTAGCGGGGGATGAGCAGTTCTTC
CASSLTGLAGDEQFF
>.|TRBJ2-7|TRBV6-5|.
TGTGCCAGCAGTTACTCCAGTGGTAGTCCGGACAATCCGTGCGAGCAGTACTTC
CASSYSSGSPDNPCEQYF
>.|TRBJ1-2|TRBV5-4|TRBD1
TGTGCCAGCAGCTTGGAGGCAGGGGGCCCGTATGGCTACACCTTC
CASSLEAGGPYGYTF
>few|TRBJ2-7|TRBV5-1|TRBD2
TGCGCCAGCAGCACAACTAGCGGGGCGGGCTCCTACGAGCAGTACTTC
CASSTTSGAGSYEQYF
>few|TRBJ1-2|TRBV28|.
TGTGCCAGCAGTGCCAGGGGCCGAAACTATGGCTACACCTTC
CASSARGRNYGYTF
>once|TRBJ2-5|TRBV28|TRBD2
TGTGCCAGCAGCCGCCCGGCTAGCGGAAAAGAGACCCAGTACTTC
CASSRPASGKETQYF
>few|TRBJ2-2|TRBV7-8|.
TGTGCCAGCAGCTTAGAGGAGCTGTTTTTT
CASSLEELFF
>many|TRBJ2-2|TRBV7-8|TRBD2
TGTGCCAGCAGCTTCTCAGCGGGAGTTGGCGGGGAGCTGTTTTTT
CASSFSAGVGGELFF
>.|TRBJ2-7|TRBV14|.
TGTGCCAGCAGCCTAACAGTAGGGCTAAGCTCCTACGAGCAGTACTTC
CASSLTVGLSSYEQYF
>many|TRBJ1-6|TRBV6-1|TRBD1
TGTGCCAGCAGGGAGACAGGGAACGCCTATAATTCACCCCTCCACTTT
CASRETGNAYNSPLHF
>few|TRBJ2-7|TRBV7-2|.
TGTGCCAGCAGTCACCGGTGGGGGTACGAGCAGTACTTC
CASSHRWGYEQYF
>.|TRBJ1-6|TRBV27|TRBD1
TGTGCCAGCACCCGGGACAGCCGGACGAATTCACCCCTCCACTTT
CASTRDSRTNSPLHF
>.|TRBJ2-1|TRBV6-5|TRBD2
TGTGCCAGCAGTGGACTAGCGGGAGCCTACAATGAGCAGTTCTTC
CASSGLAGAYNEQFF
>many|TRBJ2-7|TRBV5-4|TRBD1
TGTGCCAGCAGCTCTCCAGGGGGCAGACTCTCCGAGCAGTACTTC
CASSSPGGRLSEQYF
>.|TRBJ1-1|TRBV18|.
TGTGCCAGCTCACCACCCCCTCCAGGGGAAGCTTTCTTT
CASSPPPPGEAFF